This T cell receptor beta chain was recovered during a study of CXCR3-negative and CXCR3-positive naive CD8 T cells. By phenotype, naive CD8+ T cells were CD45RO-CCR7+CD27+CD95-. The CDR3 is 16 residues long. Germline lookup yields CDR1 MNHEY and CDR2 SMNVEV (reference sequence). Study-level points and caveats: Relative to CXCR3-negative naive cells, CXCR3-positive naive cells had more hydrophobic TRB CDR3s.

Worth noting for this clonotype: Its target is not known.

Through 5' RACE with UMI labels, the TRB cDNA libraries were prepared. TCRdb re-called the 5' RACE reads, yielding one record per CDR3 amino acid sequence without DNA. This sample's table reports about 120,000 distinct CDR3 sequences. Material: naive CXCR3+ CD8+ T cells from blood. Subset in this sample: CD45RO-CCR7+CD27+CD95- naive CD8+ T cells expressing CXCR3 (TNR3+). This receptor was obtained from a human donor in good health. Some clones in this sample may be carry-over from other donors' samples. The chain links TRBV27 to TRBJ2-7; TCRdb gives TRBD2 as the D gene, but with no DNA this cannot be confirmed. The CDR3 loop is CASSSHDSGSSYEQYF.